Below, 21 T cell receptor beta chains from the same sample are listed, as sequenced in a study of T cell changes during pregnancy in multiple sclerosis. Generated by immunoSEQ multiplex PCR, the TCRdb table keeps only in-frame clones and is missing some. The top ten clones hold approximately 2.1% of a sample with 50,000 to 65,000 clones, about nine tenths of them seen once. This specimen consisted of peripheral blood, obtained in the first trimester of pregnancy. The origin of the receptors is a female donor in good health, enrolled as a control in a pregnancy study.

J is TRBJ1-2 and V is TRBV19, with TRBD1 identical over 8 bases. The CDR3 is made up of 14 amino acids. Germline trimming cut 8 bases from V and 5 bases from J; bases unmatched to any gene: 10. The germline gives CDR1 LNHDA, CDR2 SQIVND (reference sequence). In DNA, the CDR3 is TGTGCCAGTCGGGGGACAGGCGATTCATATGGCTACACCTTC. Translating gives CASRGTGDSYGYTF.

V gene TRBV5-5 combines with J gene TRBJ2-7; D is possibly TRBD1 (6 bases). Looked up from germline, CDR1 is SGHKS and CDR2 is YYEKEE (reference sequence). The CDR3 has 14 amino acids. V was pared by 1 base and J by 5 bases, with 13 bases between. CDR3 in amino acids: CASSLPQGVHEQYF. In DNA, the CDR3 is TGTGCCAGCAGCTTGCCACAGGGTGTCCACGAGCAGTACTTC.

The rearrangement joins TRBV11-2 to TRBJ2-7; perhaps TRBD2 as D (5 bases). There are 13 residues in the CDR3. The germline V gene has CDR1 SGHAT and CDR2 FQNNGV. V was shortened by 2 bases and J by 7 bases, with 12 bases between the two germline ends. Here the CDR3 DNA reads TGTGCCAGCAGCTTAAATCACCCGGGGGAGCAGTACTTC. Its translation is CASSLNHPGEQYF.

A few counts support this clone. The chain combines TRBV19 with TRBJ1-1, with D possibly TRBD1 on 6 matching bases. The CDR3 has 13 amino acids. V lost 3 bases to trimming and J lost 1 base, with 6 bases between them. CDR1 is LNHDA and CDR2 is SQIVND in the germline V gene (reference sequence). CDR3 amino acids: CASSMTGNTEAFF. The CDR3, as DNA: TGTGCCAGTAGTATGACAGGGAACACTGAAGCTTTCTTT. Full variable domain (rest looked up from reference TRBV19 and TRBJ1-1): DGGITQSPKYLFRKEGQNVTLSCEQNLNHDAMYWYRQDPGQGLRLIYYSQIVNDFQKGDIAEGYSVSREKKESFPLTVTSAQKNPTAFYLCASSMTGNTEAFFGQGTRLTVV.

This chain connects TRBV6-4 to TRBJ1-5; D call uncertain. V lost 2 bases and J lost 4, with 6 bases in between. This CDR3 region has 13 residues. Germline CDR1 reads MRHNA; CDR2 reads SNTAGT. The CDR3 sequence: CASSDTQNQPQHF. CDR3 nucleotide sequence: TGTGCCAGCAGTGACACCCAGAATCAGCCCCAGCATTTT.

V gene TRBV7-2 combines with J gene TRBJ2-3; 9 bases fit TRBD2. The V segment lost 0 bases and the J segment 5 bases; nucleotides outside the gene matches: 3. The CDR3 sequence is 15 residues long. Germline V gene data show CDR1 as SGHTA and CDR2 as FQGNSA. CDR3 DNA: TGTGCCAGCAGCTTAGCCCCTAGCGGGGTAGATACGCAGTATTTT. It translates to CASSLAPSGVDTQYF.

This chain links TRBV27 with TRBJ2-2; 11 bases fit TRBD2. Germline V lookup: CDR1 MNHEY, CDR2 SMNVEV (reference sequence). The CDR3 loop spans 15 amino acids. Unmatched junction bases numbered 7, after V lost 7 bases and J lost 6 bases. In DNA form, the CDR3 reads TGTGCCAGCACTTATAGCGGGGGGGCTCCCGGGGAGCTGTTTTTT. Its protein is CASTYSGGAPGELFF.

The chain is built from TRBV6-6 and TRBJ2-4, with TRBD2 as a possible D gene (5 bases). Germline CDR1 MNHNY, CDR2 SVGAGI (reference sequence). This CDR3 has 13 residues. The V and J ends lost 8 bases and 8 bases respectively, with 16 bases between them. The CDR3 sequence: CASEGRYLDIQYF. The CDR3 DNA sequence: TGTGCCAGCGAGGGCAGGTATTTGGACATTCAGTACTTC.

V is TRBV27 and J is TRBJ2-1; a weak D match, TRBD2 (5 bases). Germline V gene data show CDR1 as MNHEY and CDR2 as SMNVEV (reference sequence). Deletions cut 3 bases from V and 0 bases from J, with 18 bases between. The CDR3 sequence is 18 residues long. The CDR3 is CASSLMSRGLSSYNEQFF. The DNA of the CDR3 is TGTGCCAGCAGTTTGATGTCTCGCGGGCTGAGCTCCTACAATGAGCAGTTCTTC.

The chain uses TRBV10-3 and TRBJ2-1, with TRBD2 identical over 12 bases. Losses at the gene ends were 10 bases for V and 4 bases for J; bases not matched to a gene: 5. Looked up from germline, CDR1 is ENHRY and CDR2 is SYGVKD. The CDR3 extends over 14 amino acids. The CDR3 spells CATSGLAGYNEQFF. CDR3 nucleotide sequence: TGTGCCACCTCGGGACTAGCGGGTTACAATGAGCAGTTCTTC.

V is TRBV4-1 and J is TRBJ1-4; D remains unclear. Germline V lookup: CDR1 MGHRA, CDR2 YSYEKL. Trimming left V 4 bases short and J 0 bases short, with 9 bases between. The CDR3 spans 15 residues. For the CDR3, the DNA is TGCGCCAGCAGCCTCCCACCAGCAACTAATGAAAAACTGTTTTTT. Translation: CASSLPPATNEKLFF.

This chain joins TRBV19 and TRBJ2-3; 8 positions match TRBD1. V lost 0 bases to trimming and J lost 3 bases; unmatched junction nucleotides: 5. CDR3 length equals 16 residues. The germline V gene encodes CDR1 LNHDA and CDR2 SQIVND (reference sequence). CDR3 nucleotide sequence: TGTGCCAGTAGTATAGATGGGACAGGTCAAACAGATACGCAGTATTTT. This codes for CASSIDGTGQTDTQYF.

As DNA, the CDR3 is TGTGCCAGCAGCGTAGGCGCAATCGGGGAGCTGTTTTTT. This codes for CASSVGAIGELFF. The rearrangement links TRBV9 to TRBJ2-2, with D hard to call. Germline CDR1 is SGDLS and CDR2 is YYNGEE. The CDR3 totals 13 residues. V gave up 0 bases and J gave up 7 bases, with 7 bases separating them. The entire variable domain, with the rest obtained from reference TRBV9 and TRBJ2-2, is as follows: DSGVTQTPKHLITATGQRVTLRCSPRSGDLSVYWYQQSLDQGLQFLIQYYNGEERAKGNILERFSAQQFPDLHSELNLSSLELGDSALYFCASSVGAIGELFFGEGSRLTVL.

The rearrangement links TRBV7-8 to TRBJ2-7; 8 nucleotides align to TRBD2. CDR3 length: 16 amino acids. The germline gives CDR1 SGHVS, CDR2 FQNEAQ. Trimming cost V 1 base and J 4 bases; bases outside gene matches: 9. CDR3 loop: CASSLDGREGSYEQYF. DNA for the CDR3: TGTGCCAGCAGCTTAGACGGTCGGGAGGGCTCTTACGAGCAGTACTTC.

This clone appeared once. The rearrangement joins TRBV29-1 to TRBJ2-3, with 15 positions matching TRBD2. Trimming cost V 1 base and J 4 bases; bases outside gene matches: 9. Germline V CDR1 and CDR2: SQVTM, ANQGSEA. The CDR3 contains 18 residues. The CDR3 bases are TGCAGCGTTGAAGGGGGAGGACTAGCGGGAGGGCATGCAGATACGCAGTATTTT. Its translation is CSVEGGGLAGGHADTQYF.

CDR3: CSVQGDTGANVLTF. The CDR3 nucleotides read TGCAGCGTCCAGGGGGATACTGGGGCCAACGTCCTGACTTTC. This chain uses TRBV29-1 with TRBJ2-6; 7 bases match TRBD1. The CDR3 is 14 amino acids. The trim removed 6 bases at V and 2 bases at J, leaving 4 bases unmatched. The germline V gene has CDR1 SQVTM and CDR2 ANQGSEA.

A remark on this clone: Sequence at one end of the junction differs from germline and may be a read error. The chain uses TRBV7-6 and TRBJ1-4; D remains unclear. The CDR3 is 13 residues long. Germline V gives CDR1 SGHVS, CDR2 FNYEAQ. DNA for the CDR3: TGTGCCAGCAGCTTAATCGGCCCCGGCGAGAGGGTTTTT. Translated: CASSLIGPGERVF.

The chain is built from TRBV5-6 and TRBJ1-4, with TRBD1 matching 9 bases. V lost 4 bases, J lost 7 bases, and 5 bases stayed unmatched. Germline CDR1 and CDR2: SGHDT and YYEEEE. This CDR3 region has 14 residues. In DNA form, the CDR3 reads TGTGCCAGCAGCCTGGGACAGGGACGTGAAAAACTGTTTTTT. This gives the protein CASSLGQGREKLFF.

The rearrangement joins TRBV7-2 to TRBJ2-1; a possible D gene is TRBD1 (6 bases). Germline V lookup: CDR1 SGHTA, CDR2 FQGNSA. V was trimmed by 3 bases and J by 6 bases, leaving 15 bases between them. The CDR3 is made up of 15 amino acids. This CDR3 is CASSLRWGQSNEQFF. The CDR3 bases are TGTGCCAGCAGCTTGAGGTGGGGACAAAGCAATGAGCAGTTCTTC.

This clone was seen more than once but under ten times. V usage is TRBV19 and J usage is TRBJ1-1, with TRBD1 matching 9 bases. V shed 3 bases and J 7 bases; nucleotides not matched to a gene: 12. This CDR3 is 16 amino acids long. Germline V lookup: CDR1 LNHDA, CDR2 SQIVND (reference sequence). The DNA for the CDR3 is TGTGCCAGTAGTATCGCCGTAAGGACAGGGGAGGGTGAAGCTTTCTTT. Translation gives CASSIAVRTGEGEAFF.

The gene calls are TRBV11-3 and TRBJ2-5; maybe TRBD1 (5 bases). V lost 6 bases, J lost 4 bases, and 15 bases lay in between. The germline V gene has CDR1 SGHNT and CDR2 YENEEA. CDR3 size: 14 residues. The CDR3 DNA is TGTGCCAGCAGTGCCCAGGGCACCGGAGAGACCCAGTACTTC. The encoded protein is CASSAQGTGETQYF.